This T cell receptor (beta chain) was identified during a study of Tregs in tolerant kidney transplant recipients. Study-wide results and caveats: The small number of patients limits these findings pending further validation.

The protocol was immunoSEQ multiplex PCR, while the TCRdb copy is restricted to in-frame clones and leaves out a portion. This sample carries 100,000 to 130,000 clones, around 89% of them seen once, and the ten largest clones take approximately 0.34%. Unstimulated Tregs (CD4+CD25+CD127-) and CD4+CD25- non-Tregs were sorted from PBMCs. Notes on this clone: Its target is unknown.

The sequence was collected from a human donor who received a combined kidney and bone marrow transplant. This specimen consisted of CD4+ T cells from blood, obtained before the transplant.

CDR3 in amino acids: CASSLGDRGNQPQHF. The CDR3 bases are TGTGCCAGCAGCTTAGGGGACAGGGGGAATCAGCCCCAGCATTTT. The chain links TRBV7-9 to TRBJ1-5; 11 positions agree with TRBD1. CDR1 is SEHNR and CDR2 is FQNEAQ in the germline V gene (reference sequence). Trimming took 1 base from V and 4 from J; bases not matched to a gene: 0. This CDR3 is built from 15 residues.